The 7 T cell receptor beta chains listed next were all sequenced from one sample in a study of T cells in women clearing cervical HPV infection. Here immunoSEQ multiplex PCR was the method, and the copy in TCRdb shows in-frame clones only, minus some. The sample table sets out tens of thousands of clones. Sequencing was performed on blood buffy coat. The receptors derive from a woman aged 18 to 75 with a cervical HPV16 infection that either progressed to CIN3+ or cleared (not recorded which).

In the case of this clone: The read gets to within 3 residues of the CDR3 end, and the germline J gene fills in the rest. The chain links TRBV6-4 to TRBJ2-1; a possible D gene is TRBD1 (6 bases). The CDR3 contains 15 residues. Germline V gene data show CDR1 as MRHNA and CDR2 as SNTAGT. Trimming shortened V by 3 bases and J by 8 bases, and 17 bases separated the two germline ends. CDR3 DNA (partial): TGTGCCAGCAGTGAAGGCAGGGGAAAAGGTGATGAG. This gives the protein CASSEGRGKGDE. The entire CDR3 reads CASSEGRGKGDEQFF.

Turning to this clone: The read stops 3 residues short of the end of the CDR3; the missing end is completed from the germline J gene. The genes are TRBV7-3 and TRBJ2-1; TRBD2 matches 9 bases. The CDR3 has 15 amino acids. Trimming removed 1 base from V and 7 bases from J; junction bases left unmatched: 5. CDR1 SGHTA and CDR2 FQGTGA come from the germline V gene. This CDR3 reads CASSLSSGRPNEQFF. The sequenced part of the CDR3 DNA is TGTGCCAGCAGCTTAAGTAGCGGGAGACCAAATGAG.

CDR3 bases read: TGTGCCATCAATCCGACAGGGACCAACTATGGC. It is translated as CAINPTGTNYG. The CDR3 in its entirety is CAINPTGTNYGYTF. The V gene is TRBV10-3, the J gene TRBJ1-2; 7 bases agree with TRBD1. The read terminates 3 residues ahead of where the CDR3 ends, so the germline J gene completes it. Germline V gene data show CDR1 as ENHRY and CDR2 as SYGVKD. CDR3 length: 14 residues. V was pared by 7 bases and J by 2 bases, with 7 bases of the junction left unmatched.

Remarks on this clone: The read halts 3 residues ahead of the CDR3 end, with the missing end drawn from the germline J gene. V and J are TRBV10-3 and TRBJ2-2; D is undetermined. V gave up 3 bases and J gave up 7 bases, with 6 bases separating them. From germline, CDR1 is ENHRY and CDR2 SYGVKD. The CDR3 covers 12 residues. The CDR3: CAISDDNGELFF. Incomplete CDR3 DNA: TGTGCCATCAGTGACGACAACGGGGAG.

Comments on this clone: The CDR3 end lies 3 residues beyond the end of the read and is filled in from the germline J gene. V is TRBV11-2 and J is TRBJ1-2; 8 bases align to TRBD1. CDR1 and CDR2 (germline): SGHAT, FQNNGV. The CDR3 is 15 amino acids. The DNA read from the CDR3 is TGTGCCAGCAGCTTAGATCATACAGGGGGTGCGGGC. Translating gives CASSLDHTGGAG. The entire CDR3 protein reads CASSLDHTGGAGYTF. Using reference TRBV11-2 and TRBJ1-2 for the parts outside the CDR3, the full variable domain is EAGVAQSPRYKIIEKRQSVAFWCNPISGHATLYWYQQILGQGPKLLIQFQNNGVVDDSQLPKDRFSAERLKGVDSTLKIQPAKLEDSAVYLCASSLDHTGGAGYTFGSGTRLTVV.

Concerning this clone itself: Sequencing ends 3 residues short of the CDR3 end; the germline J gene provides the rest. V gene TRBV5-1 combines with J gene TRBJ2-4; D is possibly TRBD1 (6 bases). Deletions cut 4 bases from V and 5 bases from J, with 10 bases between. Germline lookup yields CDR1 SGHRS and CDR2 YFSETQ. This CDR3 has 13 residues. The CDR3 loop reads CASSHNRENIQYF. The sequenced CDR3 bases are TGCGCCAGCAGCCACAACAGGGAAAACATT.

With regard to this clone: With the read ending 3 residues before the CDR3 end, the germline J gene is used to fill in that end. V gene TRBV4-1 combines with J gene TRBJ2-7; 7 positions match TRBD1. The CDR3 spans 16 residues. After removal of 3 bases from V and 2 bases from J, the junction contained 10 bases not matched to a gene. CDR1 MGHRA and CDR2 YSYEKL come from the germline V gene. The DNA read from the CDR3 is TGCGCCAGCAGCCATCCCCGAGGGACAGAGGCCTACGAG. As protein: CASSHPRGTEAYE. The complete CDR3 protein is CASSHPRGTEAYEQYF.